This T cell receptor beta chain was identified during a study of cytomegalovirus exposure and HLA in healthy donors. Study details: HLA-typed donors were the source of about 90 million unique TCRs held in an early data release.

Germline CDR1 is MNHNS and CDR2 is SASEGT. CDR3 length: 15 amino acids. Trimming shortened V by 5 bases and J by 2 bases, and 16 bases separated the two germline ends. This clone was detected once. Use of 60 Vbeta and 13 Jbeta primers characterized the PCR. Profiling relied on immunoSEQ multiplex PCR, and the TCRdb table lists in-frame clones only, not all of them. The sample has roughly 140,000 clones, about four fifths seen once. Sample: PBMCs. This TCR came from a man aged 35 to 55 in good health and CMV-seronegative. The rearrangement links TRBV6-1 to TRBJ2-7; D may be TRBD1 (6 bases). The CDR3 sequence is CASSLTGLDTYEQYF. CDR3 in DNA: TGTGCCAGCAGTTTGACAGGCCTAGACACCTACGAGCAGTACTTC.